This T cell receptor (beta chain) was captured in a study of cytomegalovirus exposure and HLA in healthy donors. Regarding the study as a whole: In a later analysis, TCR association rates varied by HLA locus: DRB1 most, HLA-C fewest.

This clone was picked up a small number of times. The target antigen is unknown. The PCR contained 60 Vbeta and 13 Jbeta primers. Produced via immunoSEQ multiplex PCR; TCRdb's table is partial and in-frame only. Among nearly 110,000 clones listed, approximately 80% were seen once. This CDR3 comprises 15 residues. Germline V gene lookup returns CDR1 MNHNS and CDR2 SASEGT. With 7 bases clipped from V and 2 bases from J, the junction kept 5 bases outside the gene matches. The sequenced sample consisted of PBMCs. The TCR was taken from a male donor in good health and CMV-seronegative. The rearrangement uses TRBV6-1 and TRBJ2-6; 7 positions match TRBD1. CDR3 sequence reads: CASIAGGTGANVLTF. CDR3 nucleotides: TGTGCCAGCATAGCAGGGGGAACTGGGGCCAACGTCCTGACTTTC.